Listed below are T cell receptor beta chains from one sample, sequenced in a study of T cell repertoires in cytomegalovirus infection. These receptors lack a known antigen. TCRdb processed the reads anew with MiXCR; each CDR3 protein has one entry. This sample yields about 890,000 distinct CDR3 sequences, of which approximately 31% are seen a single time; about an eighth belongs to the top ten. The specimen comprised cultured CD8+ T cells from PBMCs, sampled from culture after CMV antigen stimulation. The receptors stem from a human donor in good health (CMV status not recorded). Some clones in this sample may be carry-over from other donors' samples. The CDR3 runs from the conserved cysteine through the conserved F or W. D genes are given only for firm matches. Clone size appears in some rows only: once, few, many, or a class for an expanded clone.

size,D,length,J,V,DNA,CDR3
.,.,16,TRBJ2-2,TRBV4-1,TGCGCCAGCAGCCAAGGATCCGCAGGGGCAGCCGGGGAGCTGTTTTTT,CASSQGSAGAAGELFF
.,.,12,TRBJ2-2,TRBV11-3,TGTGCCAGCAGCCTTAGCCCCCGGGAGCTGTTTTTT,CASSLSPRELFF
few,TRBD2,16,TRBJ2-5,TRBV7-9,TGTGCCAGCAGACCCGACAGCGGGGCGTACCAAGAGACCCAGTACTTC,CASRPDSGAYQETQYF
few,.,14,TRBJ2-7,TRBV6-5,TGTGCCAGCAGTTCCCCGGGGGGCCTCCACGAGCAGTACTTC,CASSSPGGLHEQYF
.,TRBD1,18,TRBJ1-5,TRBV7-8,TGTGCCAGCAGCGAATGGACAGGGTTGCCCCTTATCAATCAGCCCCAGCATTTT,CASSEWTGLPLINQPQHF
few,.,15,TRBJ2-2,TRBV7-6,TGTGCCAGCAGCTTACTTCCAGAGAACACCGGGGAGCTGTTTTTT,CASSLLPENTGELFF
.,.,12,TRBJ2-5,TRBV4-2,TGTGCCAGCAGCCAAGATGGGCAGGGTCTTCTTTTC,CASSQDGQGLLF
many,TRBD1,16,TRBJ2-5,TRBV7-9,TGTGCCAGCAGCTTTTCCCCGGCCCAGGGGGCCGTGACCCAGTACTTC,CASSFSPAQGAVTQYF
.,.,15,TRBJ2-3,TRBV27,TGTGCCAGCAGTTTGTACCCCGGGGGAGCAGATACGCAGTATTTT,CASSLYPGGADTQYF
.,.,15,TRBJ2-2,TRBV11-2,TGTGCCAGCAGCTTAGGAGGGCTTGGGCACGGGGAGCTGTTTTTT,CASSLGGLGHGELFF
.,.,12,TRBJ1-2,TRBV10-3,TGTGCCATTTTACAAGGACTCTATGGCTACACCTTC,CAILQGLYGYTF
many,.,15,TRBJ1-4,TRBV7-2,TGTGCCAGCAGCTTGATGGGAGTCCGGACCGAAAAACTGTTTTTT,CASSLMGVRTEKLFF